The 20 T cell receptor beta chains presented below share a single source sample, sequenced in a study of identifying expanded T cells in peripheral blood (dated by TCRdb to between 2017 and 2020). Library preparation was by the immunoSEQ multiplex PCR assay. The source is immuneACCESS, and TCRdb retained only in-frame sequences with V and J called. Part of the clones is not carried over; for the studies checked, unresolved V genes explain less than half of this, and the remainder is unexplained. The sample includes tens of thousands of clones, with about 88% observed a single time. The ten most abundant clones make up roughly 4.1% of the sample. Material for sequencing was blood. These receptors were collected from a person aged 18 to 75 in good health.

The chain is built from TRBV2 and TRBJ2-1; D is uncertain. Trimming removed 6 bases at V and 2 bases at J, with 8 bases between. The CDR3 is 13 amino acids. CDR1 is SNHLY, CDR2 FYNNEI, per germline. The CDR3 is CASRGETYNEQFF. CDR3 nucleotides: TGTGCCAGCAGAGGAGAAACCTACAATGAGCAGTTCTTC.

The J gene is TRBJ2-7, the V gene TRBV4-3; 7 positions match TRBD2. CDR1 is LGHNA, CDR2 YSLEER, per germline. The CDR3 totals 18 residues. Trimming cost V 2 bases and J 5 bases; bases outside gene matches: 18. The CDR3, as DNA: TGCGCCAGCAGCCAACAGAATCCCGGGGGGAATAAGGTAGACGAGCAGTACTTC. The encoded protein is CASSQQNPGGNKVDEQYF.

The chain links TRBV5-1 to TRBJ1-1; weak D call: TRBD1 (5 bases). This CDR3 spans 13 amino acids. V was shortened by 2 bases and J by 6 bases, with 11 bases between the two germline ends. Germline CDR1 is SGHRS and CDR2 is YFSETQ. CDR3 sequence: CASSLRGDAEAFF. The CDR3 DNA follows: TGCGCCAGCAGCTTACGAGGGGACGCTGAAGCTTTCTTT. Combining the CDR3 with reference TRBV5-1 and TRBJ1-1 gives the whole variable domain KAGVTQTPRYLIKTRGQQVTLSCSPISGHRSVSWYQQTPGQGLQFLFEYFSETQRNKGNFPGRFSGRQFSNSRSEMNVSTLELGDSALYLCASSLRGDAEAFFGQGTRLTVV.

The V and J genes are TRBV4-3 and TRBJ2-2; 10 bases line up with TRBD1. V lost 3 bases and J lost 2; bases outside the gene matches: 3. The CDR3 is 16 residues long. Germline-derived CDR1 and CDR2 are LGHNA and YSLEER. In DNA, the CDR3 is TGCGCCAGCAGCCACCGACAGGGGGCCAACACCGGGGAGCTGTTTTTT. Translation gives CASSHRQGANTGELFF.

The V and J genes are TRBV9 and TRBJ2-2; 9 nucleotides align to TRBD2. This CDR3 is 17 amino acids long. Trimming at V came to 4 bases and at J to 6 bases, leaving 13 bases not matched to a gene. CDR1 and CDR2 (germline): SGDLS, YYNGEE. CDR3 amino acids: CASSPHGTSRDSGELFF. CDR3 DNA: TGTGCCAGCAGCCCCCACGGGACTAGCCGCGACTCCGGGGAGCTGTTTTTT.

This rearrangement joins TRBV19 to TRBJ2-5; D is perhaps TRBD1 (5 bases). Deletions cut 6 bases from V and 1 base from J, with 12 bases between. The CDR3 totals 14 residues. Per the germline V gene, CDR1 is LNHDA and CDR2 is SQIVND (reference sequence). The CDR3 here is CASRIRGRQETQYF. The CDR3 DNA follows: TGTGCCAGTAGAATAAGGGGTCGCCAAGAGACCCAGTACTTC.

This rearrangement joins TRBV19 to TRBJ1-1, with TRBD1 identical over 8 bases. Trimming cost V 7 bases and J 1 base; bases outside gene matches: 5. There are 14 residues in the CDR3. In germline, CDR1 is LNHDA, CDR2 SQIVND (reference sequence). In DNA, the CDR3 is TGTGCCAGTACTTGGCAGGGGGCGAACACTGAAGCTTTCTTT. This gives the protein CASTWQGANTEAFF.

J is TRBJ2-7 and V is TRBV12-5; TRBD1 matches at 7 bases. After removal of 6 bases from V and 0 bases from J, the junction contained 2 bases not matched to a gene. This CDR3 region has 13 residues. Per germline, CDR1 LGHNT and CDR2 FRNRAP. The CDR3 DNA follows: TGTGCTAGTGGCTGGGACAGCTCCTACGAGCAGTACTTC. Amino acids: CASGWDSSYEQYF. Based on the CDR3 plus reference TRBV12-5 and TRBJ2-7, the full variable domain is DARVTQTPRHKVTEMGQEVTMRCQPILGHNTVFWYRQTMMQGLELLAYFRNRAPLDDSGMPKDRFSAEMPDATLATLKIQPSEPRDSAVYFCASGWDSSYEQYFGPGTRLTVT.

The chain has TRBV6-6 and TRBJ1-1, with 8 bases aligning to TRBD1. Trimming removed 8 bases from V and 5 bases from J; junction bases left unmatched: 7. Germline assignment: CDR1 MNHNY and CDR2 SVGAGI (reference sequence). The CDR3 covers 13 residues. CDR3 in amino acids: CASGQGGGTEAFF. The DNA for the CDR3 is TGTGCCAGCGGACAGGGAGGTGGGACTGAAGCTTTCTTT.

This chain links TRBV7-8 with TRBJ2-7; D remains ambiguous. The V end lost 8 bases, the J end lost 1 base, and 15 bases lay between the germline ends. Germline assignment: CDR1 SGHVS and CDR2 FQNEAQ. This CDR3 comprises 14 residues. CDR3 region: CASLESENSYEQYF. The CDR3 DNA reads TGTGCCAGCCTCGAGTCAGAAAATTCCTACGAGCAGTACTTC.

The V gene is TRBV2, the J gene TRBJ1-1, with 7 nucleotides matching TRBD1. Losses at the gene ends were 6 bases for V and 0 bases for J; bases not matched to a gene: 10. This CDR3 region has 16 residues. Germline lookup yields CDR1 SNHLY and CDR2 FYNNEI. The CDR3 here is CASRVTGIQMNTEAFF. The CDR3 DNA sequence: TGTGCCAGCAGGGTGACAGGGATCCAGATGAACACTGAAGCTTTCTTT.

The chain joins TRBV19 to TRBJ2-7; no clear D gene. CDR1 is LNHDA and CDR2 is SQIVND in the germline V gene (reference sequence). V was trimmed by 5 bases and J by 5 bases, leaving 16 bases between them. The CDR3 sequence is 14 residues long. In DNA, the CDR3 is TGTGCCAGTAGTGACCTCTTGCTGTGGGACGAGCAGTACTTC. The encoded protein is CASSDLLLWDEQYF.

The CDR3 DNA sequence: TGTGCCAGCAGCTTTCAGGCAGATACGCAGTATTTT. Amino acid sequence: CASSFQADTQYF. The V call is TRBV7-8, the J call TRBJ2-3; D unclear. The CDR3 sequence is 12 residues long. The germline gives CDR1 SGHVS, CDR2 FQNEAQ. V gave up 3 bases and J gave up 4 bases, with 5 bases separating them.

The rearrangement uses TRBV5-6 and TRBJ2-7; 11 nucleotides match TRBD1. The CDR3 loop spans 14 amino acids. V shed 3 bases, J shed 7 bases, and the junction held 6 bases outside the gene matches. CDR1 is SGHDT, CDR2 YYEEEE, per germline. In nucleotides, the CDR3 is TGTGCCAGCAGCTCCTGGACAGGGGGCTGGGAGCAGTACTTC. Protein product: CASSSWTGGWEQYF.

This clone was seen a handful of times. The CDR3 nucleotides read TGTGCCAGCAGCCTCTTCAATGAGCAGTTCTTC. Translated: CASSLFNEQFF. The chain links TRBV11-2 to TRBJ2-1, with D uncertain. This CDR3 is built from 11 residues. Germline values: CDR1 SGHAT, CDR2 FQNNGV. The V and J ends lost 5 bases and 6 bases respectively, with 5 bases between them.

This clone has just a few counts. V is TRBV7-2 and J is TRBJ1-5; possibly TRBD1 for D (5 bases). Trimming took off 4 bases at V and 5 bases at J, with 9 bases between the two ends. Germline CDR1 reads SGHTA; CDR2 reads FQGNSA. This CDR3 is 13 amino acids long. The DNA of the CDR3 is TGTGCCAGCAGCTCTCAGGGCCATCAGCCCCAGCATTTT. Its translation is CASSSQGHQPQHF.

The V gene is TRBV6-5, the J gene TRBJ2-7; TRBD1 is a possible D gene (6 bases). Trimming removed 9 bases from V and 3 bases from J, with 15 bases in between. The CDR3 contains 13 residues. CDR1 is MNHEY, CDR2 SVGAGI, per germline. In DNA form, the CDR3 reads TGTGCCAGTACCGGGACAACAAACTACGAGCAGTACTTC. It is translated as CASTGTTNYEQYF.

The rearrangement joins TRBV27 to TRBJ2-5; 7 nucleotides align to TRBD2. Trimming cost V 0 bases and J 5 bases; bases outside gene matches: 9. CDR3 length equals 16 residues. Germline V gene sequence: CDR1 MNHEY, CDR2 SMNVEV (reference sequence). CDR3 in amino acids: CASSLSAGPGGETQYF. The CDR3 bases are TGTGCCAGCAGTTTATCAGCGGGGCCCGGTGGGGAGACCCAGTACTTC.

This rearrangement joins TRBV30 to TRBJ1-1; D is undetermined. Germline CDR1 and CDR2: GTSNPN and SVGIG (reference sequence). CDR3 length: 13 amino acids. The germline V and J ends were trimmed by 3 bases and 3 bases, with 11 bases remaining between them. The CDR3 region has the DNA TGTGCCTGGAGGCGGGCGGCTTACACTGAAGCTTTCTTT. Residues: CAWRRAAYTEAFF.

The rearrangement uses TRBV25-1 and TRBJ2-7, with D unclear. The CDR3 is 12 residues long. Germline values: CDR1 MGHDK, CDR2 SYGVNS. Trimming cost V 3 bases and J 3 bases, with 6 bases left between them. CDR3 residues: CASSDHNYEQYF. In DNA form, the CDR3 reads TGTGCCAGCAGTGATCATAACTACGAGCAGTACTTC.